One sample yielded the 26 T cell receptor beta chains listed below, sequenced in a study of blood T cell repertoires in COVID-19. This table comes from immunoSEQ multiplex PCR, and its TCRdb copy is limited to in-frame clones, with some not included. The sample contains about 240,000 clones, approximately 90% of which appear only once. Sequencing used PBMCs or T cells enriched from blood (not recorded which). These receptors all stem from a woman in her twenties or thirties who had recovered from COVID-19.

The J gene is TRBJ2-2, the V gene TRBV27; TRBD2 matches 13 bases. CDR1 is MNHEY and CDR2 is SMNVEV in the germline V gene (reference sequence). The CDR3 is 16 amino acids. Trimming cost V 0 bases and J 6 bases; bases outside gene matches: 1. Here the CDR3 reads CASSLSLAGGPGELFF. The DNA of the CDR3 is TGTGCCAGCAGTTTATCACTAGCGGGAGGGCCCGGGGAGCTGTTTTTT.

This rearrangement joins TRBV5-1 to TRBJ2-1, with 11 bases aligning to TRBD1. The CDR3 extends over 22 amino acids. After removal of 4 bases from V and 0 bases from J, the junction contained 21 bases not matched to a gene. Germline V lookup: CDR1 SGHRS, CDR2 YFSETQ. CDR3: CASSKVFGTGGTNRLSYNEQFF. DNA for the CDR3: TGCGCCAGCAGCAAGGTTTTCGGGACAGGGGGAACGAACCGTCTCTCCTACAATGAGCAGTTCTTC.

The gene calls are TRBV11-1 and TRBJ2-5, with D perhaps TRBD1 (6 bases). Per the germline V gene, CDR1 is SGHAT and CDR2 is FQDESV (reference sequence). The V and J ends lost 5 bases and 1 base respectively, with 8 bases between them. The CDR3 contains 13 residues. The CDR3 loop is CASSRDTQETQYF. The CDR3 coding sequence is TGTGCCAGCAGCCGGGACACCCAAGAGACCCAGTACTTC.

This clone was recorded a few times. DNA for the CDR3: TGTGCCAGCAGCCGTGACAGGGGCACTGAAGCTTTCTTT. Residues: CASSRDRGTEAFF. The chain is built from TRBV5-6 and TRBJ1-1, with 8 bases aligning to TRBD1. With V trimmed by 4 bases and J by 4 bases, 3 bases remained unmatched. This CDR3 has 13 amino acids. Germline V lookup: CDR1 SGHDT, CDR2 YYEEEE.

This chain connects TRBV5-4 to TRBJ1-2; D is uncertain. The V gene lost 2 bases and the J gene lost 8 bases, with 13 bases spanning the gap. This CDR3 is built from 13 residues. Germline-derived CDR1 and CDR2 are SGHNT and YYREEE (reference sequence). The CDR3 region is CASSFYSEQGYTF. In DNA form, the CDR3 reads TGTGCCAGCAGCTTTTATTCTGAACAGGGCTACACCTTC.

The rearrangement uses TRBV24-1 and TRBJ2-2; D is perhaps TRBD2 (6 bases). V gave up 5 bases and J gave up 7 bases, with 16 bases separating them. Looked up from germline, CDR1 is KGHDR and CDR2 is SFDVKD. The CDR3 has 15 residues. Here the CDR3 reads CATSVTGARGGELFF. CDR3 bases: TGTGCCACCAGTGTTACCGGGGCGCGGGGCGGGGAGCTGTTTTTT.

This clone was counted a single time. V usage is TRBV9 and J usage is TRBJ1-4, with 9 bases fitting TRBD1. With V trimmed by 4 bases and J by 7 bases, 8 bases remained unmatched. Germline-derived CDR1 and CDR2 are SGDLS and YYNGEE. The CDR3 sequence is 15 residues long. The CDR3 sequence: CASSPGTGSFEKLFF. The CDR3 DNA reads TGTGCCAGCAGCCCCGGGACAGGGTCGTTTGAAAAACTGTTTTTT.

The chain joins TRBV7-2 to TRBJ2-5; 9 bases match TRBD1. Germline CDR1 SGHTA, CDR2 FQGNSA. CDR3 size: 14 residues. With 5 bases clipped from V and 5 bases from J, the junction kept 6 bases outside the gene matches. The DNA of the CDR3 is TGTGCCAGCAGCCAGACAGGGGGATCCGAGACCCAGTACTTC. This translates into CASSQTGGSETQYF.

The chain couples TRBV20-1 to TRBJ1-1; D possibly corresponds to TRBD1 (6 bases). CDR1 is DFQATT and CDR2 is SNEGSKA in the germline V gene (reference sequence). This CDR3 spans 11 amino acids. V dropped 2 bases and J dropped 8 bases, with 9 bases sitting between them. The CDR3 reads CSARLGTEAFF. The CDR3 DNA sequence: TGCAGTGCTAGATTAGGGACAGAAGCTTTCTTT.

The CDR3 bases are TGCGCCAGCAGCACCCCCGGGGGGGAAAACACTGAAGCTTTCTTT. Its translation: CASSTPGGENTEAFF. The chain couples TRBV5-1 to TRBJ1-1, with D possibly being TRBD1 (5 bases). V was pared by 4 bases and J by 2 bases, with 15 bases between. CDR3 length: 15 residues. CDR1 is SGHRS, CDR2 YFSETQ, per germline.

The chain links TRBV15 to TRBJ1-3; no definite D call. CDR3 length: 13 residues. Per the germline V gene, CDR1 is LNHNV and CDR2 is YYDKDF (reference sequence). V lost 11 bases, J lost 0 bases, and 11 bases lay in between. The CDR3 sequence is CASHAGSGNTIYF. CDR3 DNA: TGTGCCTCCCATGCGGGCTCTGGAAACACCATATATTTT. Full variable domain (missing parts from reference TRBV15 and TRBJ1-3): DAMVIQNPRYQVTQFGKPVTLSCSQTLNHNVMYWYQQKSSQAPKLLFHYYDKDFNNEADTPDNFQSRRPNTSFCFLDIRSPGLGDTAMYLCASHAGSGNTIYFGEGSWLTVV.

This chain joins TRBV3-1 (or the pseudogene TRBV3-2) and TRBJ1-1; 8 bases align to TRBD1. CDR3 length: 16 amino acids. Germline V gives CDR1 LGHDT, CDR2 YNNKEL (reference sequence). The V segment lost 4 bases and the J segment 4 bases; nucleotides outside the gene matches: 11. The CDR3 nucleotides are TGTGCCAGCAGCCCGCTCGGTACAGGGGGATTCACTGAAGCTTTCTTT. It translates to CASSPLGTGGFTEAFF.

The J gene is TRBJ1-4, the V gene TRBV4-1; 10 bases are shared with TRBD1. The CDR3 length is 15 residues. V dropped 1 base and J dropped 7; count of bases not matched to a gene: 3. CDR1 is MGHRA, CDR2 YSYEKL, per germline. CDR3 residues: CASSQADRGLEKLFF. For the CDR3, the DNA is TGCGCCAGCAGCCAAGCCGACAGGGGGCTTGAAAAACTGTTTTTT.

The chain combines TRBV5-4 with TRBJ1-5; D unclear. Per germline, CDR1 SGHNT and CDR2 YYREEE (reference sequence). The germline V and J ends were trimmed by 0 bases and 8 bases, with 12 bases remaining between them. The CDR3 length is 14 residues. CDR3 DNA: TGTGCCAGCAGCTTGGATCCGGGGTCGGAGCCCCAGCATTTT. Amino acids: CASSLDPGSEPQHF.

The chain has TRBV20-1 and TRBJ2-1; D call uncertain. This CDR3 has 15 amino acids. The ends were cut back, 3 bases at V and 0 bases at J, with 12 bases in the middle. Germline V gives CDR1 DFQATT, CDR2 SNEGSKA (reference sequence). The DNA of the CDR3 is TGCAGTGCTAGTAACGGCGGTAGCTCCTACAATGAGCAGTTCTTC. The encoded protein is CSASNGGSSYNEQFF.

This chain uses TRBV28 with TRBJ2-7; a possible D gene is TRBD2 (6 bases). The V and J ends lost 10 bases and 1 base respectively, with 17 bases between them. CDR3 length: 14 amino acids. Germline CDR1 reads MDHEN; CDR2 reads SYDVKM. Here the CDR3 reads CATSSASPSYEQYF. CDR3 bases: TGTGCCACTTCTAGCGCCTCCCCATCCTACGAGCAGTACTTC. Combining the CDR3 with reference TRBV28 and TRBJ2-7 gives the whole variable domain DVKVTQSSRYLVKRTGEKVFLECVQDMDHENMFWYRQDPGLGLRLIYFSYDVKMKEKGDIPEGYSVSREKKERFSLILESASTNQTSMYLCATSSASPSYEQYFGPGTRLTVT.

The rearrangement uses TRBV18 and TRBJ2-7, with 12 bases fitting TRBD1. Germline assignment: CDR1 KGHSH and CDR2 LQKENI. Trimming took 2 bases from V and 6 from J; bases not matched to a gene: 5. The CDR3 totals 15 residues. The CDR3 is CASSPVGTGGVEQYF. The CDR3 nucleotides read TGTGCCAGCTCACCAGTAGGGACAGGGGGCGTCGAGCAGTACTTC.

This chain connects TRBV7-6 to TRBJ2-1, with D perhaps TRBD2 (5 bases). CDR3 length: 15 residues. Per germline, CDR1 SGHVS and CDR2 FNYEAQ. V was clipped by 1 base and J by 4 bases, with 11 bases between them. The CDR3 DNA is TGTGCCAGCAGCTTAGGGTTAGCGTATTACAATGAGCAGTTCTTC. Translated: CASSLGLAYYNEQFF.

The rearrangement links TRBV28 to TRBJ1-6, with D perhaps matching TRBD1 (6 bases). Trimming took off 8 bases at V and 7 bases at J, with 15 bases between the two ends. Germline V CDR1 and CDR2: MDHEN, SYDVKM. This CDR3 has 14 residues. In DNA, the CDR3 is TGTGCCAGCGGAACAGGGACATTAAATTCACCCCTCCACTTT. Its translation: CASGTGTLNSPLHF.

This chain uses TRBV19 with TRBJ1-5; D is unclear. The CDR3 covers 15 residues. V was shortened by 2 bases and J by 0 bases, with 8 bases between the two germline ends. CDR1 is LNHDA, CDR2 SQIVND, per germline (reference sequence). In nucleotides, the CDR3 is TGTGCCAGTAGTATATCAGGACTTAGCAATCAGCCCCAGCATTTT. Its translation: CASSISGLSNQPQHF.

The chain employs TRBV9 and TRBJ2-1, with 7 bases that match TRBD1. The V segment lost 4 bases and the J segment 8 bases; nucleotides outside the gene matches: 9. The CDR3 length is 14 residues. The germline V gene encodes CDR1 SGDLS and CDR2 YYNGEE. The CDR3 reads CASSSRDSVDEQFF. CDR3 nucleotide sequence: TGTGCCAGCAGCTCCCGGGACAGCGTCGATGAGCAGTTCTTC.

The chain couples TRBV19 to TRBJ1-1; D is unresolved. The length of the CDR3 is 12 residues. The V and J ends lost 3 bases and 7 bases respectively, with 9 bases between them. Germline lookup yields CDR1 LNHDA and CDR2 SQIVND (reference sequence). The CDR3 here is CASSIGPGEAFF. In DNA form, the CDR3 reads TGTGCCAGTAGTATCGGTCCGGGTGAAGCTTTCTTT.

J is TRBJ2-1 and V is TRBV7-2; possible D gene TRBD2, 6 bases. Germline CDR1 reads SGHTA; CDR2 reads FQGNSA. V shed 3 bases and J shed 9 bases, with 18 bases lying between them. The CDR3 covers 15 residues. The CDR3: CASSFPRDFGGEQFF. CDR3 nucleotide sequence: TGTGCCAGCAGCTTCCCAAGGGACTTCGGCGGTGAGCAGTTCTTC. The variable domain in full, completed from reference TRBV7-2 and TRBJ2-1, reads GAGVSQSPSNKVTEKGKDVELRCDPISGHTALYWYRQSLGQGLEFLIYFQGNSAPDKSGLPSDRFSAERTGGSVSTLTIQRTQQEDSAVYLCASSFPRDFGGEQFFGPGTRLTVL.

The chain links TRBV7-2 to TRBJ1-1; 7 bases agree with TRBD1. The V gene end was trimmed by 5 bases and the J gene end by 8 bases; junction bases not matched to a gene: 14. Germline assignment: CDR1 SGHTA and CDR2 FQGNSA. The CDR3 covers 15 residues. This CDR3 is CASSTRHRGEPEAFF. CDR3 in DNA: TGTGCCAGCAGCACGCGTCACAGGGGAGAGCCGGAAGCTTTCTTT. The full variable domain, in which reference TRBV7-2 and TRBJ1-1 provide the parts outside the CDR3, is GAGVSQSPSNKVTEKGKDVELRCDPISGHTALYWYRQSLGQGLEFLIYFQGNSAPDKSGLPSDRFSAERTGGSVSTLTIQRTQQEDSAVYLCASSTRHRGEPEAFFGQGTRLTVV.

This chain links TRBV5-1 with TRBJ2-1, with 7 positions matching TRBD2. The V gene's germline CDR1 is SGHRS and CDR2 YFSETQ. J lost 7 bases, V lost 1 base, and 14 bases had no gene match. This CDR3 comprises 17 residues. CDR3 coding DNA: TGCGCCAGCAGCTTGACCTTACTGGGGGAGGGTGGTAATGAGCAGTTCTTC. It translates to CASSLTLLGEGGNEQFF.

The chain carries TRBV24-1 and TRBJ2-4; a weak D match, TRBD1 (6 bases). The V end lost 4 bases, the J end lost 5 bases, and 11 bases lay between the germline ends. The V gene's germline CDR1 is KGHDR and CDR2 SFDVKD. The CDR3 contains 14 residues. CDR3 DNA: TGTGCCACCAGTGAACAGGGAACCCAAAACATTCAGTACTTC. Protein product: CATSEQGTQNIQYF.